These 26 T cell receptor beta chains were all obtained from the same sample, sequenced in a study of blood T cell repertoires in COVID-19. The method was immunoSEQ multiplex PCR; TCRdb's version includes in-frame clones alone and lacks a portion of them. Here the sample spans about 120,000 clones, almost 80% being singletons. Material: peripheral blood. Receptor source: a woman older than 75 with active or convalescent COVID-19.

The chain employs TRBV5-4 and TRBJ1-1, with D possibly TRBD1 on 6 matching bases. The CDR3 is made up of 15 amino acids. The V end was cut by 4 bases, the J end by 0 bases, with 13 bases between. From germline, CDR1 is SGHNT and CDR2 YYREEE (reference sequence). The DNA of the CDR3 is TGTGCCAGCAGCGCCGGACAGCAAATGAACACTGAAGCTTTCTTT. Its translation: CASSAGQQMNTEAFF.

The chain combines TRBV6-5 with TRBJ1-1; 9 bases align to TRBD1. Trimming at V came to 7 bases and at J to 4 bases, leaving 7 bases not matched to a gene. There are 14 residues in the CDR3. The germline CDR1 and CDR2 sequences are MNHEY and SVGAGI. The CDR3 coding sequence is TGTGCCAGCACCGAACAGGGGGCGAGCACTGAAGCTTTCTTT. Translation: CASTEQGASTEAFF.

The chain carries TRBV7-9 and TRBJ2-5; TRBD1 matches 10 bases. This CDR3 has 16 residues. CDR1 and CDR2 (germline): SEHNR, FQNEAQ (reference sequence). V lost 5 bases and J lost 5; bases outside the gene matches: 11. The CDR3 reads CASSTRRDRGYETQYF. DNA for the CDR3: TGTGCCAGCAGCACTCGCCGGGACAGGGGTTATGAGACCCAGTACTTC.

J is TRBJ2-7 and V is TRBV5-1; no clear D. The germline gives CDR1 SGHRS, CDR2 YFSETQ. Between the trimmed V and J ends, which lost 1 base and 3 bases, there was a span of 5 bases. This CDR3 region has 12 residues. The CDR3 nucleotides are TGCGCCAGCAGCTTGTCGGTCTACGAGCAGTACTTC. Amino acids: CASSLSVYEQYF.

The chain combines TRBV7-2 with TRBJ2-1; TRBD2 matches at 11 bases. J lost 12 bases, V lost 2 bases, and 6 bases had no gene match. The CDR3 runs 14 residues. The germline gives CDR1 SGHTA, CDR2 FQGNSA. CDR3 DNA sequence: TGTGCCAGCAGCTTAATCCTAGCGGGAGGACTGCAGTTCTTC. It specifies CASSLILAGGLQFF.

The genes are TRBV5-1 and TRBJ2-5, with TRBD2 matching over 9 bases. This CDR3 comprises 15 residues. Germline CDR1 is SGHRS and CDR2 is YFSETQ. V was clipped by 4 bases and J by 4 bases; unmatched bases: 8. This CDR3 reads CASSGGPSGTETQYF. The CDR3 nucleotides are TGCGCCAGCAGCGGGGGGCCTAGCGGGACAGAGACCCAGTACTTC.

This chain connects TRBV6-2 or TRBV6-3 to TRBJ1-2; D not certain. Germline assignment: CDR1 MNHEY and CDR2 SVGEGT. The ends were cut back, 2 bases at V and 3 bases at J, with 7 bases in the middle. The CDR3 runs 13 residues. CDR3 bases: TGTGCCAGCAGTTACCCCGACTACTATGGCTACACCTTC. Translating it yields CASSYPDYYGYTF.

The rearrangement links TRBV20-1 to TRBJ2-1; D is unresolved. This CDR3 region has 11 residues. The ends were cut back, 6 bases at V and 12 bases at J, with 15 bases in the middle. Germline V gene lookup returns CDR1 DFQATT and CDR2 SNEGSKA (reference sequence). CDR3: CSAPYLGGQFF. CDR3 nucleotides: TGCAGTGCCCCTTACCTAGGCGGGCAGTTCTTC.

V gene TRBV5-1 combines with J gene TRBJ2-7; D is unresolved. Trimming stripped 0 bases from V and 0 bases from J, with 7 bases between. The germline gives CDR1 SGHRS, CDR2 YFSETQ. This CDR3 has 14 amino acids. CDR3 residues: CASSLEQSSYEQYF. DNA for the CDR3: TGCGCCAGCAGCTTGGAACAGAGCTCCTACGAGCAGTACTTC.

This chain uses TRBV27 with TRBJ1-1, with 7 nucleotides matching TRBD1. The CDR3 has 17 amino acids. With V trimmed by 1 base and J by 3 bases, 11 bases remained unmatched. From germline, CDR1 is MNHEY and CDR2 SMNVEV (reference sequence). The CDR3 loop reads CASSLYEGHRGYTEAFF. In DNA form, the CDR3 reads TGTGCCAGCAGTTTATATGAGGGCCACAGGGGATACACTGAAGCTTTCTTT.

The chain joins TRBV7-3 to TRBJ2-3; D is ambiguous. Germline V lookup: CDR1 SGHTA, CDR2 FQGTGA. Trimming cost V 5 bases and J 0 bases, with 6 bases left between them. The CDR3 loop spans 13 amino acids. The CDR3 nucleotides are TGTGCCAGCAGCCGGTCAAGCACAGATACGCAGTATTTT. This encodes CASSRSSTDTQYF. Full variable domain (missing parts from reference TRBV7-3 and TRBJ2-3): GAGVSQTPSNKVTEKGKYVELRCDPISGHTALYWYRQSLGQGPEFLIYFQGTGAADDSGLPNDRFFAVRPEGSVSTLKIQRTERGDSAVYLCASSRSSTDTQYFGPGTRLTVL.

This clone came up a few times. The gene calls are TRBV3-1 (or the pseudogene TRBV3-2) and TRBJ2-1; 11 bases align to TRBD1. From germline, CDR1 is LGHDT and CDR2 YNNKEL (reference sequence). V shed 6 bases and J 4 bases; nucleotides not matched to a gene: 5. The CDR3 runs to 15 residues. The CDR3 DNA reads TGTGCCAGCAGTCCAGGACAGGGGGCTTACAATGAGCAGTTCTTC. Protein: CASSPGQGAYNEQFF.

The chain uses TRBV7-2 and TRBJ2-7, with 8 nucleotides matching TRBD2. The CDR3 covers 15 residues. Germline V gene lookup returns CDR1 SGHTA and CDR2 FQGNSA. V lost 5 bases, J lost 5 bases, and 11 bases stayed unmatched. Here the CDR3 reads CASSLRGGRIHEQYF. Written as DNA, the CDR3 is TGTGCCAGCAGCCTAAGAGGCGGGAGGATCCACGAGCAGTACTTC.

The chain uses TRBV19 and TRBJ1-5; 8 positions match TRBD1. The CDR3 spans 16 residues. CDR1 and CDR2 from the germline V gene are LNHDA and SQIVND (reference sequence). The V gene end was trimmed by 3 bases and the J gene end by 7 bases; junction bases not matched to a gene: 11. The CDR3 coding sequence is TGTGCCAGTAGTATGGGGCCGGACAGGGTAGGGCAGCCCCAGCATTTT. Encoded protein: CASSMGPDRVGQPQHF.

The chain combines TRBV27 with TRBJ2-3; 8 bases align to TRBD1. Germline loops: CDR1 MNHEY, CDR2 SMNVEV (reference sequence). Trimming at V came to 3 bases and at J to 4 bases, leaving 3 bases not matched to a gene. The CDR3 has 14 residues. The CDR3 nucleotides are TGTGCCAGCAGTTTCGACAGGGGTTCAGATACGCAGTATTTT. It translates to CASSFDRGSDTQYF.

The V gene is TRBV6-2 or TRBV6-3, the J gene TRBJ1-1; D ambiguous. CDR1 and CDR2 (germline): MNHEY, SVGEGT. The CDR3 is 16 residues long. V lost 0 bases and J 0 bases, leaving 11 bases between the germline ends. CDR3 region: CASSYSRAGMNTEAFF. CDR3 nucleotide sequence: TGTGCCAGCAGTTACTCGAGAGCAGGTATGAACACTGAAGCTTTCTTT.

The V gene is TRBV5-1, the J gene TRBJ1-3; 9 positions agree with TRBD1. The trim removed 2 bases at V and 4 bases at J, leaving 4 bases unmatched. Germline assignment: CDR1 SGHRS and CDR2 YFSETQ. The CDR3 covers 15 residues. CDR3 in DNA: TGCGCCAGCAGCTTACAGGGGGCGCAGGGAAACACCATATATTTT. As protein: CASSLQGAQGNTIYF.

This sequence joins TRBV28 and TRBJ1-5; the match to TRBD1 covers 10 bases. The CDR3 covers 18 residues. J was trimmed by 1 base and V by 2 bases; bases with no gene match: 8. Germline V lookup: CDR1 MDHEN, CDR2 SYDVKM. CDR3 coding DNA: TGTGCCAGCAGTTTAGGGACAGGGGAGGGGTGGAGCAATCAGCCCCAGCATTTT. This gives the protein CASSLGTGEGWSNQPQHF.

CDR3 nucleotides: TGTGCCTGGAGAGGTGGTGCGGGACTAGCAGCGCAGTTCTTC. Translated, it gives CAWRGGAGLAAQFF. The chain couples TRBV30 to TRBJ2-1, with 9 bases fitting TRBD2. The V gene's germline CDR1 is GTSNPN and CDR2 SVGIG (reference sequence). Unmatched junction bases numbered 12, after V lost 3 bases and J lost 12 bases. The CDR3 contains 14 residues. The whole variable domain, filled in from reference TRBV30 and TRBJ2-1, reads SQTIHQWPATLVQPVGSPLSLECTVEGTSNPNLYWYRQAAGRGLQLLFYSVGIGQISSEVPQNLSASRPQDRQFILSSKKLLLSDSGFYLCAWRGGAGLAAQFFGPGTRLTVL.

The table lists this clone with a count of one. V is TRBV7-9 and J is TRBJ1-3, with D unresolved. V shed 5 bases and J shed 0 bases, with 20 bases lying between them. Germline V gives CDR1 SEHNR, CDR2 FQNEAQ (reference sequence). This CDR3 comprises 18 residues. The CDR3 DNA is TGTGCCAGCAGCCCTATCTCGCGGAGGCCCCTCTCTGGAAACACCATATATTTT. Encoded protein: CASSPISRRPLSGNTIYF.

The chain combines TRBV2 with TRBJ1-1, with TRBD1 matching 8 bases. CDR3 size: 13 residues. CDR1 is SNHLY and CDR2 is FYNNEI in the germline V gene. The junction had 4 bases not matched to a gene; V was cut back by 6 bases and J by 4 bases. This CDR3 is CASSYRGGTEAFF. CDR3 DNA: TGTGCCAGCAGCTACAGGGGGGGCACTGAAGCTTTCTTT.

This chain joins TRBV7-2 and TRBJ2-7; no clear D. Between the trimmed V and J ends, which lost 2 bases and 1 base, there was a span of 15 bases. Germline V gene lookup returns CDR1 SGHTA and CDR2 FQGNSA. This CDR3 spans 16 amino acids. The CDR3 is CASSLFPASSSYEQYF. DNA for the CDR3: TGTGCCAGCAGCTTATTTCCTGCCTCGAGTTCCTACGAGCAGTACTTC.

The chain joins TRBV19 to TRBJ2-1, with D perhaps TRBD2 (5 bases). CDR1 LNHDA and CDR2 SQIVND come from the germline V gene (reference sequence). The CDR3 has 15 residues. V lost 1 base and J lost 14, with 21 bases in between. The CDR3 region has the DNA TGTGCCAGTAGTATAGCGTCATCGAGCGGCGTAGGAGAGTTCTTC. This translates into CASSIASSSGVGEFF.

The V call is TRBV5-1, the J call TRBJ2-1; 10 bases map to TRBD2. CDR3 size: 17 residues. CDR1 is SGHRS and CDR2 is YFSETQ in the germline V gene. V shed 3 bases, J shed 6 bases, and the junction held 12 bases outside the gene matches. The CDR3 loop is CASSSGISGRPINEQFF. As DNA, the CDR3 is TGCGCCAGCAGCTCCGGAATTAGCGGGAGGCCCATCAATGAGCAGTTCTTC.

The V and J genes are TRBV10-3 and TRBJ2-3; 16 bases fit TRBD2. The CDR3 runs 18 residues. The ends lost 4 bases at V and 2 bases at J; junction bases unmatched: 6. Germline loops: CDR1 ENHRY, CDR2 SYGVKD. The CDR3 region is CAISGGLAGGRPTDTQYF. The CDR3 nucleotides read TGTGCCATCAGTGGGGGACTAGCGGGAGGGAGACCCACAGATACGCAGTATTTT.

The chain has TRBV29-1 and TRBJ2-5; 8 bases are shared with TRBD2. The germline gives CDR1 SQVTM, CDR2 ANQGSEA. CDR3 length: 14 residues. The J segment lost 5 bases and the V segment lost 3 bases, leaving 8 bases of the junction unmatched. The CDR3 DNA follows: TGCAGCGTTGATGGCGGGAGGAAGTGGGAGACCCAGTACTTC. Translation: CSVDGGRKWETQYF.